The 6 T cell receptor beta chains below were found in one sample sequenced in a study of T-cell memory formation after mild COVID-19. MiXCR, applied by TCRdb to the 5' RACE reads, yields one record per CDR3 protein. In the table there are roughly 500,000 distinct CDR3 sequences, roughly 21% of which are singletons. Sequenced: PBMCs or a T cell subset sorted from them (not recorded which). The source of these receptors is an adult woman who had mild COVID-19 (a few samples of this study predate the infection). Cell type and time point are not known.

V and J are TRBV25-1 and TRBJ2-7; 9 bases map to TRBD1. This CDR3 comprises 14 residues. Germline CDR1 and CDR2: MGHDK and SYGVNS. The trim removed 3 bases at V and 5 bases at J, leaving 5 bases unmatched. CDR3 sequence (DNA): TGTGCCAGCAGTGACGGACAGGGGCCCCACGAGCAGTACTTC. It is translated as CASSDGQGPHEQYF.

This chain connects TRBV5-1 to TRBJ1-4; D is uncertain. Germline lookup yields CDR1 SGHRS and CDR2 YFSETQ. This CDR3 has 15 amino acids. Deletions cut 4 bases from V and 8 bases from J, with 18 bases between. Here the CDR3 DNA reads TGCGCCAGCAGCACGAATGCAGGTCGAAGCGAAAAACTGTTTTTT. It translates to CASSTNAGRSEKLFF.

V is TRBV12-3 or TRBV12-4 and J is TRBJ1-5, with TRBD1 as a possible D gene (5 bases). This CDR3 comprises 13 residues. Trimming removed 4 bases from V and 10 bases from J, with 14 bases in between. The CDR3 DNA follows: TGTGCCAGCAGTTCGGGGGAGTTAGTCCCCCAGCATTTT. Translation: CASSSGELVPQHF.

This clonotype was counted many times. The chain uses TRBV4-2 and TRBJ2-7; D possibly corresponds to TRBD1 (5 bases). The CDR3 is 17 residues long. The V end was cut by 0 bases, the J end by 1 base, with 16 bases between. The germline CDR1 and CDR2 sequences are LGHNA and YNFKEQ. The chain's CDR3 is CASSQESQGQPSYEQYF. Here the CDR3 DNA reads TGTGCCAGCAGCCAAGAAAGTCAGGGCCAACCTTCCTACGAGCAGTACTTC.

The chain uses TRBV7-2 and TRBJ1-2, with TRBD1 matching 9 bases. The CDR3 has 16 amino acids. The V and J ends lost 2 bases and 8 bases, in that order; junction bases with no gene match: 12. The germline CDR1 and CDR2 sequences are SGHTA and FQGNSA. The chain's CDR3 is CASSLRGNRGPPGYTF. Written as DNA, the CDR3 is TGTGCCAGCAGCTTAAGGGGCAACAGGGGGCCCCCAGGCTACACCTTC.

This clonotype was seen a handful of times. J is TRBJ1-5 and V is TRBV19; the D is unclear. This CDR3 region has 13 residues. V lost 6 bases to trimming and J lost 4 bases, with 10 bases between them. Germline values: CDR1 LNHDA, CDR2 SQIVND (reference sequence). CDR3 sequence reads: CASSGSNNQPQHF. The CDR3 DNA is TGTGCCAGTAGCGGTAGTAATAATCAGCCCCAGCATTTT.